This T cell receptor (beta chain) was retrieved from a study of T-cell reconstitution after alpha-beta-depleted transplantation in children. The CDR3 consists of 13 residues. Trimming left V 3 bases short and J 5 bases short, with 10 bases between. During its preparation, the TCRbeta library received unique molecular identifiers. TCRdb itself ran the PCR reads through MiXCR, one entry per CDR3 protein. This table has 350,000 to 450,000 distinct CDR3 sequences, 13% appearing once. The sequence was collected from a human donor who donated a stem cell graft to a child with Fanconi anemia. The specimen was PBMCs, collected from the stem cell graft. V usage is TRBV12-3 or TRBV12-4 and J usage is TRBJ1-2, with D tentatively TRBD1 (5 bases). CDR3 loop: CASSLGDGYGYTF. The CDR3 nucleotides are TGTGCCAGCAGTTTGGGGGACGGATATGGCTACACCTTC.